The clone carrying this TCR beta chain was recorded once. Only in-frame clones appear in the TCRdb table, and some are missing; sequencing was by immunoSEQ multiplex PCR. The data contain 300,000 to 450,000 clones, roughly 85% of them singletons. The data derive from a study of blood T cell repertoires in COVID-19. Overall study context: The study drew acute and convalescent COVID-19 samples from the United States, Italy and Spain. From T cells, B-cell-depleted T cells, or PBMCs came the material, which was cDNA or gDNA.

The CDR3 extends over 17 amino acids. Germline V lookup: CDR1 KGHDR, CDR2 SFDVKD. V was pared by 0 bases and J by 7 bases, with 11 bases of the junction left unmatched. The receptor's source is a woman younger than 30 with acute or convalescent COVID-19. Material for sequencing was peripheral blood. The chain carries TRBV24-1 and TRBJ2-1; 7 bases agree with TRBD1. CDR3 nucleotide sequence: TGTGCCACCAGTGATTTGTGGATCAGGGGGATTATGAATGAGCAGTTCTTC. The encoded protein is CATSDLWIRGIMNEQFF.